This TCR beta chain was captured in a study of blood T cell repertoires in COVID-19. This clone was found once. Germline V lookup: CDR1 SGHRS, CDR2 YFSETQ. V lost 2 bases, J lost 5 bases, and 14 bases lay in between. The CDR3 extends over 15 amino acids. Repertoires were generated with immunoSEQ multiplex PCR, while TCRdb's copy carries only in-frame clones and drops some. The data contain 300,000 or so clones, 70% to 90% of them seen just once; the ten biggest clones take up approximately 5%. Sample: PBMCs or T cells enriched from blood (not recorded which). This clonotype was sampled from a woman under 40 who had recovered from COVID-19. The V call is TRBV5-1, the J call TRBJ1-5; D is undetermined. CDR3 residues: CASSFSGYEDQPQHF. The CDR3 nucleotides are TGCGCCAGCAGCTTTTCGGGGTACGAAGATCAGCCCCAGCATTTT. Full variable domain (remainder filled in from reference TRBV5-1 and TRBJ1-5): KAGVTQTPRYLIKTRGQQVTLSCSPISGHRSVSWYQQTPGQGLQFLFEYFSETQRNKGNFPGRFSGRQFSNSRSEMNVSTLELGDSALYLCASSFSGYEDQPQHFGDGTRLSIL.